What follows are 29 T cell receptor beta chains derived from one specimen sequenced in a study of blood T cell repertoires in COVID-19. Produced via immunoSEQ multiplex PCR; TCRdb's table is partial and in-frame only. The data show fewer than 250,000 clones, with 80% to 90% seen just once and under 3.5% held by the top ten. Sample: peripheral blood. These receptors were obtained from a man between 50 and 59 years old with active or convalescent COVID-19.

The CDR3 loop reads CASSRQGANTGELFF. Here the CDR3 DNA reads TGCGCCAGCAGCCGACAGGGGGCGAACACCGGGGAGCTGTTTTTT. The V call is TRBV5-1, the J call TRBJ2-2; TRBD1 matches at 9 bases. CDR3 length: 15 residues. The V segment lost 4 bases and the J segment 0 bases; nucleotides outside the gene matches: 1. Germline-derived CDR1 and CDR2 are SGHRS and YFSETQ.

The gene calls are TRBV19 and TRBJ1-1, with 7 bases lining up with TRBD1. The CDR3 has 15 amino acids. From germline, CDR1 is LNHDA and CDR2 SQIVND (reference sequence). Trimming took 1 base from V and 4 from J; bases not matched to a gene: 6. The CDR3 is CASSIVGQGGTEAFF. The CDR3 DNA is TGTGCCAGTAGTATAGTAGGGCAGGGGGGCACTGAAGCTTTCTTT.

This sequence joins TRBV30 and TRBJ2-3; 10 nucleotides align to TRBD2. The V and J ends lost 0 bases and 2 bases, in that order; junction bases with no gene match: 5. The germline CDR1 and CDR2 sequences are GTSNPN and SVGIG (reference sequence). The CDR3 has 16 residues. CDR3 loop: CAWSVPTSGFTDTQYF. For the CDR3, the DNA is TGTGCCTGGAGTGTACCGACTAGCGGGTTCACAGATACGCAGTATTTT. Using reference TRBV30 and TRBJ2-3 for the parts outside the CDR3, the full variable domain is SQTIHQWPATLVQPVGSPLSLECTVEGTSNPNLYWYRQAAGRGLQLLFYSVGIGQISSEVPQNLSASRPQDRQFILSSKKLLLSDSGFYLCAWSVPTSGFTDTQYFGPGTRLTVL.

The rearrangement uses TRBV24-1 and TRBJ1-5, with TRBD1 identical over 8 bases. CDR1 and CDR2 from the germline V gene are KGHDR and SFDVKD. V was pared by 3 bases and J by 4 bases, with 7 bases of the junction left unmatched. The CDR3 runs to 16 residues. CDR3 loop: CATSDRDRSRNQPQHF. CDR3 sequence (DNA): TGTGCCACCAGTGATCGGGACAGGAGCAGGAATCAGCCCCAGCATTTT.

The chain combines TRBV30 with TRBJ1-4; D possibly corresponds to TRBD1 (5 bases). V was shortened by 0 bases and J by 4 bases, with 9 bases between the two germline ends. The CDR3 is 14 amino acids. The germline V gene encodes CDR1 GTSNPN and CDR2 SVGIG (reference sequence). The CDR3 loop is CAWSVAGRNEKLFF. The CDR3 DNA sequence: TGTGCCTGGAGTGTAGCGGGGCGTAATGAAAAACTGTTTTTT.

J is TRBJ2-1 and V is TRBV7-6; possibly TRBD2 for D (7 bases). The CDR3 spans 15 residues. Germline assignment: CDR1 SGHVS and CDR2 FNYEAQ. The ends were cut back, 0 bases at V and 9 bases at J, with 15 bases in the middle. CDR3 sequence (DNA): TGTGCCAGCAGCTTAGCGCGAGGGGGGGCCTTTGAGCAGTTCTTC. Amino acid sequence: CASSLARGGAFEQFF.

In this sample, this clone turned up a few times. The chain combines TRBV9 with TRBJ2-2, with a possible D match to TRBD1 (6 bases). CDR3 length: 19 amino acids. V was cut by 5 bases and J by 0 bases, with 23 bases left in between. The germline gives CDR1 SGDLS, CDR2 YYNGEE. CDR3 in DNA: TGTGCCAGCAGTCAACTCTGGGACACCGGTCCCGCGAACACCGGGGAGCTGTTTTTT. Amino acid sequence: CASSQLWDTGPANTGELFF. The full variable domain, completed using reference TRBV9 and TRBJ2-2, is DSGVTQTPKHLITATGQRVTLRCSPRSGDLSVYWYQQSLDQGLQFLIQYYNGEERAKGNILERFSAQQFPDLHSELNLSSLELGDSALYFCASSQLWDTGPANTGELFFGEGSRLTVL.

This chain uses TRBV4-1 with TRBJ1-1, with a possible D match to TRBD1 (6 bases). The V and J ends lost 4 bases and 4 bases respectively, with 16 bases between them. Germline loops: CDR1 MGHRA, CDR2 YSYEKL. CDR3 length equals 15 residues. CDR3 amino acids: CASSPGERRTTEAFF. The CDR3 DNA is TGCGCCAGCAGCCCAGGGGAGCGTCGGACCACTGAAGCTTTCTTT.

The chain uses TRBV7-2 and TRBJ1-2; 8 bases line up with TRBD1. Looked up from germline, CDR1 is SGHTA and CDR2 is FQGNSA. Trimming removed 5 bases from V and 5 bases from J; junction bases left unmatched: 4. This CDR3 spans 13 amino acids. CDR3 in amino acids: CASSAGQGYGYTF. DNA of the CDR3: TGTGCCAGCAGCGCCGGACAGGGATATGGCTACACCTTC.

The CDR3 coding sequence is TGTGCCAGCAGCCCAGCTAGCGGGATGGGCGAGCAGTACTTC. Its translation: CASSPASGMGEQYF. The chain joins TRBV3-1 (or the pseudogene TRBV3-2) to TRBJ2-7, with 9 bases matching TRBD2. The CDR3 is made up of 14 amino acids. Germline V gene lookup returns CDR1 LGHDT and CDR2 YNNKEL (reference sequence). V was pared by 4 bases and J by 6 bases, with 7 bases of the junction left unmatched.

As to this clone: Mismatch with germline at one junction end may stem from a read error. The CDR3 loop is CASSPGGRQKTQYF. The CDR3 coding sequence is TGTGCCAGTAGTCCGGGGGGTCGCCAAAAGACCCAGTACTTC. The chain recombines TRBV19 with TRBJ2-5, with 7 bases aligning to TRBD2. Looked up from germline, CDR1 is LNHDA and CDR2 is SQIVND (reference sequence). This CDR3 comprises 14 residues.

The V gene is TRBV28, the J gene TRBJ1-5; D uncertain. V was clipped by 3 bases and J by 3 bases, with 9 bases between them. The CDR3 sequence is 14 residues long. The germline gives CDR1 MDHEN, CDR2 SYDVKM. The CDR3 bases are TGTGCCAGCAGTTTGGGAGGGAACAATCAGCCCCAGCATTTT. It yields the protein CASSLGGNNQPQHF.

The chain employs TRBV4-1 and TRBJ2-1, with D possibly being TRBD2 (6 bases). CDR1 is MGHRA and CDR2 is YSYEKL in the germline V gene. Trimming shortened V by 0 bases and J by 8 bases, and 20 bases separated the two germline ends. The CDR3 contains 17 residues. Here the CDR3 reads CASSQDPAGVRVDEQFF. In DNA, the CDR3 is TGCGCCAGCAGCCAAGATCCAGCGGGCGTAAGGGTGGATGAGCAGTTCTTC.

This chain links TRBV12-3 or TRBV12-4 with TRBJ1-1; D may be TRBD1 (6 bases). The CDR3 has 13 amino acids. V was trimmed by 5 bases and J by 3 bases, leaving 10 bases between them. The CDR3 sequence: CASSLDRYTEAFF. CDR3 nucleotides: TGTGCCAGCAGTCTCGACAGGTACACTGAAGCTTTCTTT.

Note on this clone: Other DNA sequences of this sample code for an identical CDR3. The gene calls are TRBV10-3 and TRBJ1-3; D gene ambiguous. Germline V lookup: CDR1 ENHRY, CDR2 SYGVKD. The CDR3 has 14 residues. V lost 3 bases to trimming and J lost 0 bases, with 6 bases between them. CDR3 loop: CAISDRSSGNTIYF. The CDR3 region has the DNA TGTGCCATCAGTGATCGGAGCTCTGGAAACACCATATATTTT.

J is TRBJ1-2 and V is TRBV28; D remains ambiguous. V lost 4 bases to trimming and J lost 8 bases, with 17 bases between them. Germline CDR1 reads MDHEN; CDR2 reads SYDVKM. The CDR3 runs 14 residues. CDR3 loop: CASSSPPTSRGYTF. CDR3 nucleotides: TGTGCCAGCAGTTCCCCGCCAACCTCTAGGGGCTACACCTTC.

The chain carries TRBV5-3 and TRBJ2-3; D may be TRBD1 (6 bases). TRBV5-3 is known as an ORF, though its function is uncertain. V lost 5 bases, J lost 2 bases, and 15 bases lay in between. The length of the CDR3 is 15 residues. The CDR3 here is CARRPTGRYTDTQYF. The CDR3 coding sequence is TGTGCCAGAAGACCGACAGGCCGCTACACAGATACGCAGTATTTT.

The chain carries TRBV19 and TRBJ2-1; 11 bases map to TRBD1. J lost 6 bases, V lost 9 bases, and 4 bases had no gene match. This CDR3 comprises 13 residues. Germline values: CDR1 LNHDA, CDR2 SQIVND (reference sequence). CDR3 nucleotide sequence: TGTGCCAGCAGGGACAGGGGGGGCAATGAGCAGTTCTTC. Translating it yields CASRDRGGNEQFF.

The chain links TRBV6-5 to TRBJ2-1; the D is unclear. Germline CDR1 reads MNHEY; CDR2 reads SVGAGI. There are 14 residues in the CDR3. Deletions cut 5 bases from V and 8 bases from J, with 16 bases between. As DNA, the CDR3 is TGTGCCAGCAGTCCCTCGTTCAGGATACATGAGCAGTTCTTC. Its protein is CASSPSFRIHEQFF.

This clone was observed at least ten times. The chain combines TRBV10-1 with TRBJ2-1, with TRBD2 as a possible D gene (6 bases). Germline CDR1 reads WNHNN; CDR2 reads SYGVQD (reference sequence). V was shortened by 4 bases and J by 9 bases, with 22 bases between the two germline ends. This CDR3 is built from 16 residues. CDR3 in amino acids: CASSGDYGTLGGEQFF. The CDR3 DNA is TGCGCCAGCAGTGGGGATTACGGGACTCTTGGTGGTGAGCAGTTCTTC.

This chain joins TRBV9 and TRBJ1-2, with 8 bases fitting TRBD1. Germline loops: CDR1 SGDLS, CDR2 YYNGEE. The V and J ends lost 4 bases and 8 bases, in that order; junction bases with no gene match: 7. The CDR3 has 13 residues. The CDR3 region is CASSPRTGSGYTF. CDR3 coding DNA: TGTGCCAGCAGCCCCCGGACAGGGAGCGGCTACACCTTC.

This CDR3 reads CARATDRVIETQYF. The CDR3 DNA follows: TGCGCCAGAGCGACCGACAGGGTGATAGAGACCCAGTACTTC. The chain carries TRBV5-1 and TRBJ2-5, with 7 bases aligning to TRBD1. Per germline, CDR1 SGHRS and CDR2 YFSETQ. The trim removed 8 bases at V and 4 bases at J, leaving 11 bases unmatched. CDR3 length: 14 residues.

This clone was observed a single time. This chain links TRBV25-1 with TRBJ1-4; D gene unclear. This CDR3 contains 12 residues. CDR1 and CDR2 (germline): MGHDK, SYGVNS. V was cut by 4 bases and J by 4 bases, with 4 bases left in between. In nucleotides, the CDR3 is TGTGCCAGCAGTGCCTATAATGAAAAACTGTTTTTT. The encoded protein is CASSAYNEKLFF.

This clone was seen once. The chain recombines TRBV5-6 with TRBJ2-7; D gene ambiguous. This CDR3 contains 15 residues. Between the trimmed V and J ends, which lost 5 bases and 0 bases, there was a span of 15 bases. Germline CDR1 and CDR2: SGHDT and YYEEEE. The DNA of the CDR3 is TGTGCCAGCAGGGGTTGGGTGGAGAACTCCTACGAGCAGTACTTC. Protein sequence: CASRGWVENSYEQYF.

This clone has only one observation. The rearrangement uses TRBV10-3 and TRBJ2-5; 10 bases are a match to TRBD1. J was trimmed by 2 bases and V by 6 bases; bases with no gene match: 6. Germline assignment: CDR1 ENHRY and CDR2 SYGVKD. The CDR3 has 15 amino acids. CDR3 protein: CAISTGTGAQETQYF. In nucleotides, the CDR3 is TGTGCCATCAGCACCGGGACAGGGGCACAAGAGACCCAGTACTTC.

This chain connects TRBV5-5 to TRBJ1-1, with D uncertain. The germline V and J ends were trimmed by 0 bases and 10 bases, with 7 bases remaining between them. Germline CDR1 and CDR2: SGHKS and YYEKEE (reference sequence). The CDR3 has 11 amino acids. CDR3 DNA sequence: TGTGCCAGCAGCTTGGCCTCGGGAGCTTTCTTT. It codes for CASSLASGAFF.

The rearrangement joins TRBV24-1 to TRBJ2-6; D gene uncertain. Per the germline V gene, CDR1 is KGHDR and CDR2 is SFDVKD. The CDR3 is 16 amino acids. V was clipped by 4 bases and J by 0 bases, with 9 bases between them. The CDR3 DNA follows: TGTGCCACCAGTGAGTCTCGGGTCTCTGGGGCCAACGTCCTGACTTTC. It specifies CATSESRVSGANVLTF.

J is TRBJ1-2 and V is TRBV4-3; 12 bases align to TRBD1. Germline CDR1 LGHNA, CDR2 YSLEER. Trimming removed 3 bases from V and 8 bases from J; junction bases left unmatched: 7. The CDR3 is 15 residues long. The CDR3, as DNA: TGCGCCAGCAGCCAGGCCGGGACAGGGGGCGGCGGCTACACCTTC. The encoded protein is CASSQAGTGGGGYTF.

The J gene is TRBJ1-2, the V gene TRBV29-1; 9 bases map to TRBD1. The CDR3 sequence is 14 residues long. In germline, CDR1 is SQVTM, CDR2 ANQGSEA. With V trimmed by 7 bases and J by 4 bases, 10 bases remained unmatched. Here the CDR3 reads CSARRDREGYGYTF. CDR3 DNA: TGCAGCGCCCGCAGGGACAGGGAGGGCTATGGCTACACCTTC.